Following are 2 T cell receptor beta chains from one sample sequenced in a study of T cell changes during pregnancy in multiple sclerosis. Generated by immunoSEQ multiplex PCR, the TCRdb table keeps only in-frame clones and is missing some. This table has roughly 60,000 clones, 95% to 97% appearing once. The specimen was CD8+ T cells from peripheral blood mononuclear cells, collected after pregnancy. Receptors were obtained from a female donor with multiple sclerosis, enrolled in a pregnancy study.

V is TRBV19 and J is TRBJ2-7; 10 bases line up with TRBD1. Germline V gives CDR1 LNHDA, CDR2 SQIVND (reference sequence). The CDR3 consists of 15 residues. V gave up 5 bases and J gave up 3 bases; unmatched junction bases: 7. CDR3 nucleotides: TGTGCCAGTAGTCCCGGGACAGGGGTGGACTACGAGCAGTACTTC. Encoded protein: CASSPGTGVDYEQYF.

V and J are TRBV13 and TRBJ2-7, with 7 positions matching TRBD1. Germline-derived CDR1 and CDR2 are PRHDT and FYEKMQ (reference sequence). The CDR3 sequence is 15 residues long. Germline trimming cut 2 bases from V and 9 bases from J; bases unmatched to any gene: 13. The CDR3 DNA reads TGTGCCAGCAGCTTACCGGGACAGACCAACCGAGGGCAGTACTTC. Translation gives CASSLPGQTNRGQYF.